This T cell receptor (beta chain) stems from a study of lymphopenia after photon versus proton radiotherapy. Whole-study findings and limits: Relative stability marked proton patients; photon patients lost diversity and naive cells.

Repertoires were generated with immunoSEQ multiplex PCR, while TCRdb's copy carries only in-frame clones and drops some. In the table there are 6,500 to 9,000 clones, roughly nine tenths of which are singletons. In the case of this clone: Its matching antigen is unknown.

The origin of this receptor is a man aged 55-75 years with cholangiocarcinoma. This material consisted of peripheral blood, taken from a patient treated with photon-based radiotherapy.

This CDR3 is CASSSGILGQFF. The CDR3 nucleotides are TGTGCCAGCAGTTCAGGGATCCTGGGGCAGTTCTTC. The J gene is TRBJ2-1, the V gene TRBV28, with D perhaps TRBD1 (5 bases). Deletions cut 4 bases from V and 12 bases from J, with 13 bases between. CDR3 length equals 12 residues. The V gene's germline CDR1 is MDHEN and CDR2 SYDVKM.